This TCR beta chain was profiled in a study of spatial heterogeneity in lung cancer. Study observations and caveats: Counts of expanded alpha and beta TCRs within tumors tracked the tumor nonsynonymous mutation count.

Regarding time point: sample taken at primary tumor resection. This clonotype is categorized as medium-sized (0.01 to 0.1%). Antigen specificity is unknown. Deletions cut 3 bases from V and 1 base from J, with 15 bases between. The CDR3 is 16 amino acids. Germline assignment: CDR1 SGHRS and CDR2 YFSETQ. Unique molecular identifiers tagged every individual TCR cDNA molecule. TCRdb fed the 5' RACE reads into MiXCR, producing one record per CDR3 protein. The table includes some 23,000 distinct CDR3 sequences, approximately 9.5% detected once. The chain joins TRBV5-1 to TRBJ2-3; no definite D call. The specimen was lung tumor tissue, collected at surgery. The receptor's source is a male donor with early-stage non-small cell lung cancer. The CDR3 is CASSSSGSLRTDTQYF. The CDR3 DNA is TGCGCCAGCAGCTCCTCCGGATCTTTACGCACAGATACGCAGTATTTT. The variable domain in full, with the rest retrieved from reference TRBV5-1 and TRBJ2-3, is KAGVTQTPRYLIKTRGQQVTLSCSPISGHRSVSWYQQTPGQGLQFLFEYFSETQRNKGNFPGRFSGRQFSNSRSEMNVSTLELGDSALYLCASSSSGSLRTDTQYFGPGTRLTVL.